This T cell receptor beta chain came from a study of naive and memory T cell subsets. Both TRBC1 and TRBC2 were covered by a beta constant-region primer of two equimolar oligonucleotides. Nested alpha and beta constant-region primers with the SP2 primer drove four PCR rounds on ligated cDNA. MiXCR was run by TCRdb on the UMI-ligation and nested PCR reads, yielding one entry per CDR3 protein. Among more than 120,000 distinct CDR3 sequences listed, approximately 18% were seen once. Note on this clonotype: Its antigen is not known.

Findings of the study overall: Possibly reflecting memory cells re-expressing CD45RA, a few larger clonotypes occurred in naive repertoires, especially CD8.

The germline CDR1 and CDR2 sequences are MNHEY and SMNVEV (reference sequence). The CDR3 runs to 14 residues. Trimming removed 6 bases at V and 4 bases at J, with 15 bases between. The specimen sequenced was naive CD8+ T cells from blood. The chain recombines TRBV27 with TRBJ1-2, with D uncertain. This clonotype originated in a human donor in good health. CDR3 DNA: TGTGCCAGCAGCTTCGGACCCACCTCCTATGGCTACACCTTC. Translation gives CASSFGPTSYGYTF.